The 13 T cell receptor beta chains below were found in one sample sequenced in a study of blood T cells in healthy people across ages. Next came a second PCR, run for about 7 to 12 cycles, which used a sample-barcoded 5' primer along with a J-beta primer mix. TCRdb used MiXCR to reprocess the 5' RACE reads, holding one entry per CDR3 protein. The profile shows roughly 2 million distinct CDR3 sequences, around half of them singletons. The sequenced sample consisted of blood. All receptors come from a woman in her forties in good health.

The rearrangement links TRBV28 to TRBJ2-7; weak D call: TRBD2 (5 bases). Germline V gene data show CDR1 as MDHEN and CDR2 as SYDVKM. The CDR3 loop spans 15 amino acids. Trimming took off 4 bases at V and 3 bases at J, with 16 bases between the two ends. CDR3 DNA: TGTGCCAGCAGTTCCCCAGGACTCAGTTACTACGAGCAGTACTTC. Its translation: CASSSPGLSYYEQYF.

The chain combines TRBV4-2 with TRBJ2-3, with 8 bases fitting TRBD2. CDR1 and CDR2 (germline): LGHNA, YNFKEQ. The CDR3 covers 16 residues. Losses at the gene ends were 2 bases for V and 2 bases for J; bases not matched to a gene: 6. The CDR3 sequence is CASSQYSGENTDTQYF. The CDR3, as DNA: TGTGCCAGCAGCCAATATAGCGGGGAGAACACAGATACGCAGTATTTT.

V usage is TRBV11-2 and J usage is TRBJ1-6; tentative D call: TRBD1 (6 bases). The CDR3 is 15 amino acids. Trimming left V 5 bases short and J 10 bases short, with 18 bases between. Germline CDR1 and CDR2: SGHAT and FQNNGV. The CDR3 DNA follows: TGTGCCAGCAGCCAACAGGGTCTGGGGGAGTCACCCCTCCACTTT. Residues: CASSQQGLGESPLHF.

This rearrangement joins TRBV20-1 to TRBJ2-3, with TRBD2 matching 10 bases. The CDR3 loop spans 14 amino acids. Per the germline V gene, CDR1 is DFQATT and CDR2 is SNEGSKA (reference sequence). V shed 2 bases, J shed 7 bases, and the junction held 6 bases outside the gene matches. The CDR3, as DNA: TGCAGTGCTAGAAGTAGCGGGGGGATTTATACGCAGTATTTT. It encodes CSARSSGGIYTQYF.

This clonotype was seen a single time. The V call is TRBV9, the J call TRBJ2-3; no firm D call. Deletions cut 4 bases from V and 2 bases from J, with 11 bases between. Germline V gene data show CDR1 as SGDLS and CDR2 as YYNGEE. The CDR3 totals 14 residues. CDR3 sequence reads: CASSSPHLTDTQYF. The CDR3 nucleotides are TGTGCCAGCAGCTCACCCCACCTCACAGATACGCAGTATTTT.

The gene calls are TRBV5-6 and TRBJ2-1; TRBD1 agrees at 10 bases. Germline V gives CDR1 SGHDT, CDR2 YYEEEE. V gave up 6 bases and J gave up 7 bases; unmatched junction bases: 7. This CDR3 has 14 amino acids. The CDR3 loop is CASTPGTGVNEQFF. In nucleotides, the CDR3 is TGTGCCAGCACCCCCGGGACAGGGGTAAATGAGCAGTTCTTC.

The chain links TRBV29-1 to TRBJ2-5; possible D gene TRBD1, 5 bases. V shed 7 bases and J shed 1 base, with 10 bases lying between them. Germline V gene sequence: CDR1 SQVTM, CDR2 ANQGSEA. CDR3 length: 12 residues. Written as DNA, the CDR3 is TGCAGCGCGACCAGGGTCCAAGAGACCCAGTACTTC. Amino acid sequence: CSATRVQETQYF.

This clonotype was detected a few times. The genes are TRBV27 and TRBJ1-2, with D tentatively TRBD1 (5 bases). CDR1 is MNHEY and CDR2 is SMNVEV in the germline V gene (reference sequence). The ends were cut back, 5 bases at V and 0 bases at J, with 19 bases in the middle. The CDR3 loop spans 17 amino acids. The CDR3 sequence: CASSITGGVGTNYGYTF. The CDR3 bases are TGTGCCAGCAGTATCACAGGTGGTGTAGGGACTAACTATGGCTACACCTTC.

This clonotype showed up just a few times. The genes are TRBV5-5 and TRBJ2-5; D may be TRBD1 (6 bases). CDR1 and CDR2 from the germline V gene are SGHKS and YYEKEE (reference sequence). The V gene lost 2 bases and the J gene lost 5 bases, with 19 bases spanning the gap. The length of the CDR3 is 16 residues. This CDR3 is CASSLSGTSPVETQYF. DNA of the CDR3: TGTGCCAGCAGCTTATCCGGGACATCCCCAGTGGAGACCCAGTACTTC.

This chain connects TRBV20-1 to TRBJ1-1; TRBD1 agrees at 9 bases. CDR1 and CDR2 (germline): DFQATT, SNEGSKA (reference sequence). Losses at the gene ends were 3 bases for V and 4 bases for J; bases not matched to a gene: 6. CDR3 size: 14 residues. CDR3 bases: TGCAGTGCTAGCCGGGACAGGGTTGGCACTGAAGCTTTCTTT. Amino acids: CSASRDRVGTEAFF.

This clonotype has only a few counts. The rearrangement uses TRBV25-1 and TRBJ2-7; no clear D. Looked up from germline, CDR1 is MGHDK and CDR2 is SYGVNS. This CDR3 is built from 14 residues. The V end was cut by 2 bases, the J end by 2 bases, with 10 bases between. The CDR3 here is CASSERAAAYEQYF. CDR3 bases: TGTGCCAGCAGTGAACGGGCGGCGGCCTACGAGCAGTACTTC.

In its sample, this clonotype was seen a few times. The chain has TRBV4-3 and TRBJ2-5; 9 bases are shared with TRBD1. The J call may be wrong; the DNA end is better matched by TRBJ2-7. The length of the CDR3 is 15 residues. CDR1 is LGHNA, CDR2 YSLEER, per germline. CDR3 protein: CASSQPGQGIGEQYF. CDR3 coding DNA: TGCGCCAGCAGCCAACCCGGACAGGGGATCGGCGAGCAGTACTTC.

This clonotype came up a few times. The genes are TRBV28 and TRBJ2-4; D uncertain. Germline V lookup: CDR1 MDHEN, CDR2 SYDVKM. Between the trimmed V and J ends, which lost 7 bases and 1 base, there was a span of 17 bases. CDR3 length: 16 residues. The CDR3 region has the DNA TGTGCCAGCACCCCGTATAGGGTCCCTGCCAAAAACATTCAGTACTTC. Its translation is CASTPYRVPAKNIQYF.